One sample yielded the 3 T cell receptor beta chains listed below, sequenced in a study of blood T cell repertoires in COVID-19. Using immunoSEQ multiplex PCR, the repertoire was profiled, and TCRdb retains in-frame clones only, with some absent. Of more than 80,000 clones detected, about four fifths appear once; the ten largest clones hold more than 2%. The specimen was peripheral blood. Source of these receptors: a woman in her 70s with acute or convalescent COVID-19.

The V gene is TRBV9, the J gene TRBJ1-1; D perhaps matches TRBD1 (5 bases). CDR1 and CDR2 from the germline V gene are SGDLS and YYNGEE. V gave up 4 bases and J gave up 5 bases, with 12 bases separating them. The CDR3 has 13 amino acids. The CDR3: CASSLGRGTEAFF. The CDR3 DNA reads TGTGCCAGCAGCCTTGGAAGGGGAACTGAAGCTTTCTTT.

This chain links TRBV5-1 with TRBJ2-5; tentative D call: TRBD1 (6 bases). V lost 5 bases, J lost 2 bases, and 10 bases lay in between. The germline CDR1 and CDR2 sequences are SGHRS and YFSETQ. The CDR3 length is 13 residues. The CDR3 coding sequence is TGCGCCAGCAGAGGGACAACTCAAGAGACCCAGTACTTC. Translating it yields CASRGTTQETQYF.

The chain combines TRBV19 with TRBJ2-5; 9 positions agree with TRBD1. CDR3 size: 16 residues. Germline trimming cut 5 bases from V and 1 base from J; bases unmatched to any gene: 8. CDR1 LNHDA and CDR2 SQIVND come from the germline V gene (reference sequence). The CDR3 DNA follows: TGTGCCAGTAGTCCCCACGGGACAGGGACCCAAGAGACCCAGTACTTC. It translates to CASSPHGTGTQETQYF.